The 27 T cell receptor beta chains presented below share a single source sample, sequenced in a study of T cell responses to AZD1222 COVID-19 vaccine (dated by TCRdb to 2020 to 2023). The intended sense of this specimen's time point label: baseline before first vaccination. The library was obtained by the immunoSEQ multiplex PCR assay. Drawn from immuneACCESS, this table holds only the in-frame rearrangements with V and J called that TCRdb kept. Clones are partly lost; checked studies trace under half to an unresolved V gene and leave the rest unexplained. The sample yields more than 80,000 clones; approximately 85% were counted once. The ten largest clones represent 4.5% to 6% of the sample. This sample comprised peripheral blood, obtained on day 0 of AZD1222 vaccination. The receptors originated from an adult in good health.

V is TRBV13 and J is TRBJ2-3; 11 bases match TRBD1. The trim removed 3 bases at V and 2 bases at J, leaving 7 bases unmatched. This CDR3 comprises 17 residues. The V gene's germline CDR1 is PRHDT and CDR2 FYEKMQ (reference sequence). This CDR3 reads CASSFAGTGGNTDTQYF. As DNA, the CDR3 is TGTGCCAGCAGCTTCGCCGGGACAGGGGGGAACACAGATACGCAGTATTTT.

The chain employs TRBV27 and TRBJ2-1; D is unresolved. CDR1 is MNHEY and CDR2 is SMNVEV in the germline V gene (reference sequence). The CDR3 consists of 13 residues. The V and J ends lost 6 bases and 3 bases respectively, with 9 bases between them. CDR3 sequence (DNA): TGTGCCAGCAGAACAGACCACTACAATGAGCAGTTCTTC. This encodes CASRTDHYNEQFF.

V is TRBV4-1 and J is TRBJ2-3; D remains ambiguous. V gave up 1 base and J gave up 2 bases, with 10 bases separating them. Germline assignment: CDR1 MGHRA and CDR2 YSYEKL. This CDR3 is built from 15 residues. CDR3 sequence reads: CASSQVEANTDTQYF. DNA of the CDR3: TGCGCCAGCAGCCAAGTAGAGGCGAACACAGATACGCAGTATTTT.

The chain is built from TRBV2 and TRBJ1-5; D is unresolved. Germline V gene data show CDR1 as SNHLY and CDR2 as FYNNEI. With 2 bases removed from V and 1 base from J, the gap between germline ends came to 6 bases. The CDR3 covers 14 residues. This CDR3 is CASSEIGSNQPQHF. The CDR3 DNA sequence: TGTGCCAGCAGTGAAATAGGAAGCAATCAGCCCCAGCATTTT. Based on the CDR3 plus reference TRBV2 and TRBJ1-5, the full variable domain is EPEVTQTPSHQVTQMGQEVILRCVPISNHLYFYWYRQILGQKVEFLVSFYNNEISEKSEIFDDQFSVERPDGSNFTLKIRSTKLEDSAMYFCASSEIGSNQPQHFGDGTRLSIL.

This clone was picked up a small number of times. The V and J genes are TRBV19 and TRBJ2-7, with D possibly being TRBD1 (6 bases). This CDR3 has 16 residues. From germline, CDR1 is LNHDA and CDR2 SQIVND (reference sequence). The V end was cut by 4 bases, the J end by 0 bases, with 16 bases between. The CDR3 DNA reads as TGTGCCAGTAGTACCTCACAGGGAATTTTCTCCTACGAGCAGTACTTC. As protein: CASSTSQGIFSYEQYF. Full variable domain (rest looked up from reference TRBV19 and TRBJ2-7): DGGITQSPKYLFRKEGQNVTLSCEQNLNHDAMYWYRQDPGQGLRLIYYSQIVNDFQKGDIAEGYSVSREKKESFPLTVTSAQKNPTAFYLCASSTSQGIFSYEQYFGPGTRLTVT.

This chain uses TRBV19 with TRBJ1-5, with D unresolved. Germline V CDR1 and CDR2: LNHDA, SQIVND (reference sequence). This CDR3 is built from 16 residues. Between the trimmed V and J ends, which lost 3 bases and 5 bases, there was a span of 17 bases. The CDR3 spells CASSIQAPGSDQPQHF. CDR3 DNA: TGTGCCAGTAGTATCCAAGCCCCGGGGAGCGATCAGCCCCAGCATTTT.

The V gene is TRBV30, the J gene TRBJ1-5; no clear D. V lost 2 bases to trimming and J lost 3 bases, with 8 bases between them. The CDR3 consists of 13 residues. Germline V gives CDR1 GTSNPN, CDR2 SVGIG (reference sequence). This chain's CDR3 is CAWSRTANQPQHF. The CDR3 DNA reads TGTGCCTGGAGTAGGACTGCCAATCAGCCCCAGCATTTT.

Sample share makes this clone medium-sized. CDR3 region: CASRQGQQTYEQYF. CDR3 DNA sequence: TGTGCCAGCAGGCAAGGACAGCAAACTTACGAGCAGTACTTC. The chain is built from TRBV6-5 and TRBJ2-7, with TRBD1 as a possible D gene (6 bases). The CDR3 contains 14 residues. Per the germline V gene, CDR1 is MNHEY and CDR2 is SVGAGI. Between the trimmed V and J ends, which lost 6 bases and 4 bases, there was a span of 16 bases.

This clone was counted once. V is TRBV2 and J is TRBJ2-3, with D possibly being TRBD2 (5 bases). CDR3 length equals 13 residues. V was trimmed by 5 bases and J by 6 bases, leaving 12 bases between them. Germline CDR1 and CDR2: SNHLY and FYNNEI. The CDR3 DNA sequence: TGTGCCAGCAGTCCGGGGATCGATGATACGCAGTATTTT. Protein: CASSPGIDDTQYF.

This clone was counted once. The rearrangement joins TRBV27 to TRBJ2-5, with a weak D call TRBD2 (7 bases). Germline V gene lookup returns CDR1 MNHEY and CDR2 SMNVEV (reference sequence). The CDR3 sequence is 14 residues long. V dropped 2 bases and J dropped 5 bases, with 12 bases sitting between them. CDR3 in amino acids: CASSLEGGGETQYF. CDR3 DNA: TGTGCCAGCAGTTTAGAGGGAGGGGGGGAGACCCAGTACTTC.

The chain uses TRBV2 and TRBJ2-3; D might be TRBD1 or TRBD2, each matching 5 bases. The length of the CDR3 is 13 residues. Germline V gene lookup returns CDR1 SNHLY and CDR2 FYNNEI. Trimming removed 6 bases at V and 0 bases at J, with 7 bases between. CDR3 nucleotide sequence: TGTGCCAGCAGCCGGGACAGCACAGATACGCAGTATTTT. This sequence encodes CASSRDSTDTQYF. The full variable domain, completed using reference TRBV2 and TRBJ2-3, is EPEVTQTPSHQVTQMGQEVILRCVPISNHLYFYWYRQILGQKVEFLVSFYNNEISEKSEIFDDQFSVERPDGSNFTLKIRSTKLEDSAMYFCASSRDSTDTQYFGPGTRLTVL.

This chain uses TRBV7-3 with TRBJ2-7; D perhaps matches TRBD2 (5 bases). V was cut by 2 bases and J by 1 base, with 12 bases left in between. Germline-derived CDR1 and CDR2 are SGHTA and FQGTGA. The CDR3 runs to 15 residues. The CDR3 protein is CASSLGVGASYEQYF. CDR3 in DNA: TGTGCCAGCAGCTTAGGGGTGGGAGCGTCCTACGAGCAGTACTTC.

The chain recombines TRBV7-8 with TRBJ1-4, with D possibly matching TRBD1 (5 bases). From germline, CDR1 is SGHVS and CDR2 FQNEAQ. The CDR3 is 15 amino acids. V was cut by 2 bases and J by 3 bases, with 10 bases left in between. DNA for the CDR3: TGTGCCAGCAGCTTAACAGGCAATCCTAATGAAAAACTGTTTTTT. Translated: CASSLTGNPNEKLFF. Full variable domain (outside the CDR3, taken from reference TRBV7-8 and TRBJ1-4): GAGVSQSPRYKVAKRGQDVALRCDPISGHVSLFWYQQALGQGPEFLTYFQNEAQLDKSGLPSDRFFAERPEGSVSTLKIQRTQQEDSAVYLCASSLTGNPNEKLFFGSGTQLSVL.

The chain is built from TRBV29-1 and TRBJ2-3, with 9 bases aligning to TRBD1. The germline gives CDR1 SQVTM, CDR2 ANQGSEA. The CDR3 is 13 residues long. Germline trimming cut 6 bases from V and 5 bases from J; bases unmatched to any gene: 6. This CDR3 reads CSVRTGAGDTQYF. For the CDR3, the DNA is TGCAGCGTCCGGACAGGGGCGGGAGATACGCAGTATTTT.

The rearrangement uses TRBV24-1 and TRBJ1-1; tentative D call: TRBD1 (6 bases). V was trimmed by 10 bases and J by 5 bases, leaving 13 bases between them. CDR1 and CDR2 (germline): KGHDR, SFDVKD. There are 12 residues in the CDR3. DNA for the CDR3: TGTGCCACTTCCCACACAGGGACTGAAGCTTTCTTT. This sequence encodes CATSHTGTEAFF.

The chain's CDR3 is CASSVGGANVLTF. The DNA of the CDR3 is TGTGCCAGCAGTGTAGGCGGGGCCAACGTCCTGACTTTC. The chain recombines TRBV2 with TRBJ2-6; D is unresolved. Germline CDR1 reads SNHLY; CDR2 reads FYNNEI. Between the trimmed V and J ends, which lost 4 bases and 4 bases, there was a span of 5 bases. The CDR3 covers 13 residues.

This chain joins TRBV7-6 and TRBJ2-2; unclear D gene. Between the trimmed V and J ends, which lost 3 bases and 4 bases, there was a span of 12 bases. The length of the CDR3 is 15 residues. Per germline, CDR1 SGHVS and CDR2 FNYEAQ. The chain's CDR3 is CASSFSRGGTGELFF. DNA for the CDR3: TGTGCCAGCAGCTTTAGCAGAGGCGGCACCGGGGAGCTGTTTTTT.

This chain joins TRBV28 and TRBJ1-5; no definite D call. CDR3 length equals 15 residues. V lost 5 bases, J lost 2 bases, and 13 bases lay in between. Looked up from germline, CDR1 is MDHEN and CDR2 is SYDVKM. The DNA for the CDR3 is TGTGCCAGCAGTCCTCGGTATCGTGGCAATCAGCCCCAGCATTTT. It specifies CASSPRYRGNQPQHF.

The chain links TRBV27 to TRBJ2-5; D not resolved. V was shortened by 6 bases and J by 3 bases, with 11 bases between the two germline ends. The germline V gene encodes CDR1 MNHEY and CDR2 SMNVEV (reference sequence). This CDR3 has 13 amino acids. CDR3 protein: CASRQNYEETQYF. The CDR3 DNA reads TGTGCCAGCAGACAGAACTATGAAGAGACCCAGTACTTC.

The rearrangement links TRBV4-3 to TRBJ2-1; unclear D gene. Germline V gives CDR1 LGHNA, CDR2 YSLEER. The CDR3 is 15 residues long. Between the trimmed V and J ends, which lost 2 bases and 4 bases, there was a span of 12 bases. CDR3 sequence (DNA): TGCGCCAGCAGCCAATCTCCATTAGGGTACAATGAGCAGTTCTTC. Its translation is CASSQSPLGYNEQFF.

This rearrangement joins TRBV5-1 to TRBJ2-7; perhaps TRBD1 as D (6 bases). The CDR3 runs 14 residues. V dropped 6 bases and J dropped 1 base, with 14 bases sitting between them. CDR1 and CDR2 from the germline V gene are SGHRS and YFSETQ. The CDR3 is CASKAQGESYEQYF. The CDR3 DNA sequence: TGCGCCAGCAAGGCACAGGGAGAATCCTACGAGCAGTACTTC.

The chain links TRBV19 to TRBJ1-5, with 8 bases identical to TRBD1. V was pared by 5 bases and J by 1 base, with 4 bases of the junction left unmatched. This CDR3 spans 15 amino acids. CDR1 is LNHDA, CDR2 SQIVND, per germline (reference sequence). The chain's CDR3 is CASSPRTGSNQPQHF. The CDR3 DNA is TGTGCCAGTAGTCCGCGGACAGGGAGCAATCAGCCCCAGCATTTT.

The V and J genes are TRBV7-8 and TRBJ1-1, with a weak D call TRBD1 (5 bases). V lost 5 bases and J 4 bases, leaving 26 bases between the germline ends. The germline gives CDR1 SGHVS, CDR2 FQNEAQ. The CDR3 has 18 amino acids. The chain's CDR3 is CASSPLYEAATRGTEAFF. In nucleotides, the CDR3 is TGTGCCAGCAGCCCGCTCTATGAGGCCGCAACGAGGGGCACTGAAGCTTTCTTT.

This clone was recorded only once. The chain is built from TRBV24-1 and TRBJ2-7, with 10 bases aligning to TRBD1. The CDR3 totals 14 residues. J was trimmed by 2 bases and V by 7 bases; bases with no gene match: 4. The germline V gene encodes CDR1 KGHDR and CDR2 SFDVKD. For the CDR3, the DNA is TGTGCCACCAGCCCGGGACAGGGGACCTACGAGCAGTACTTC. This encodes CATSPGQGTYEQYF.

The chain joins TRBV10-2 to TRBJ2-7; 11 bases agree with TRBD2. This CDR3 is built from 14 residues. Trimming at V came to 4 bases and at J to 4 bases, leaving 3 bases not matched to a gene. Germline loops: CDR1 WSHSY, CDR2 SAAADI. The CDR3 bases are TGCGCCAGCAGTGGTCTAGCGGGAGGTTACGAGCAGTACTTC. It translates to CASSGLAGGYEQYF.

The count of this clone is one. The CDR3 sequence is CASSLEGAGYGYTF. CDR3 bases: TGTGCCAGCAGCTTAGAGGGGGCGGGCTATGGCTACACCTTC. The gene calls are TRBV11-2 and TRBJ1-2, with D possibly being TRBD1 (6 bases). CDR3 length: 14 amino acids. With 0 bases removed from V and 4 bases from J, the gap between germline ends came to 9 bases. Germline-derived CDR1 and CDR2 are SGHAT and FQNNGV.

The V gene is TRBV19, the J gene TRBJ1-5, with D possibly matching TRBD1 (5 bases). Trimming left V 3 bases short and J 5 bases short, with 23 bases between. Germline V gives CDR1 LNHDA, CDR2 SQIVND (reference sequence). This CDR3 region has 18 residues. The CDR3 spells CASSMGWRGQLPHQPQHF. In DNA form, the CDR3 reads TGTGCCAGTAGTATGGGTTGGAGGGGCCAGCTCCCCCATCAGCCCCAGCATTTT.